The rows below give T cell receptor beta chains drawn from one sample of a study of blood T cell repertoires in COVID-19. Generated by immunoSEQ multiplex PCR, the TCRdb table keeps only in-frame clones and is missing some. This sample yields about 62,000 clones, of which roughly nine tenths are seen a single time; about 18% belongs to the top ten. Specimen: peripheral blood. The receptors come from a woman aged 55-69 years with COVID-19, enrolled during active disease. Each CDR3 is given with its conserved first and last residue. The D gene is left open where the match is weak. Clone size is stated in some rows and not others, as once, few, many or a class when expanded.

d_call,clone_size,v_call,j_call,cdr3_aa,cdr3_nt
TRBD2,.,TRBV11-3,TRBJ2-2,CASSTGLASGELFF,TGTGCCAGCAGCACGGGACTAGCATCGGGGGAGCTGTTTTTT
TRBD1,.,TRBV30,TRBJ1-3,CAWSVPTGSGNTIYF,TGTGCCTGGAGTGTACCGACAGGGTCTGGAAACACCATATATTTT
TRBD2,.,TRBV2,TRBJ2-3,CASSERASGGDTQYF,TGTGCCAGCAGTGAAAGGGCTAGCGGTGGGGATACGCAGTATTTT
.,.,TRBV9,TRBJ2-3,CASSVLVGPTDTQYF,TGTGCCAGCAGCGTCTTGGTGGGGCCCACAGATACGCAGTATTTT
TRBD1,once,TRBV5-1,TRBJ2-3,CASSRDSADTQYF,TGCGCCAGCAGCCGGGACAGCGCAGATACGCAGTATTTT
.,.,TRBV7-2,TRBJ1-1,CASSLHRKNTEAFF,TGTGCCAGCAGCCTCCACAGGAAAAACACTGAAGCTTTCTTT
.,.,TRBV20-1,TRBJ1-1,CSASSRGTEAFF,TGCAGTGCTAGTAGCAGGGGCACTGAAGCTTTCTTT
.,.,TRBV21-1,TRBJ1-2,CASSKARDREKYGYTF,TGTGCCAGCAGCAAAGCGCGGGACAGGGAAAAATATGGCTACACCTTC
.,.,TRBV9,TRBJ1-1,CASSPRGQTISEAFF,TGTGCCAGCAGCCCCCGCGGACAGACGATCTCTGAAGCTTTCTTT
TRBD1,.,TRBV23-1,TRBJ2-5,CASSQGQGLRETQYF,TGCGCCAGCAGTCAAGGACAGGGGCTTCGGGAGACCCAGTACTTC
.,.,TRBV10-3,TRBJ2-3,CAISESKSGSTDTQYF,TGTGCCATCAGTGAGTCGAAAAGCGGGAGCACAGATACGCAGTATTTT
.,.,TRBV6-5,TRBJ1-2,CASRRTETYGYTF,TGTGCCAGCAGGCGGACAGAAACCTATGGCTACACCTTC
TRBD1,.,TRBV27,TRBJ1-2,CASSLSGDRGGYTF,TGTGCCAGCAGTTTATCCGGGGACAGGGGAGGCTACACCTTC
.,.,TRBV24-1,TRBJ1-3,CATSGKFGNTIYF,TGTGCCACCAGCGGGAAGTTTGGAAACACCATATATTTT
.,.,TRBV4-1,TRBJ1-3,CASSQATGAFSGNTIYF,TGCGCCAGCAGCCAAGCAACAGGCGCTTTCTCTGGAAACACCATATATTTT
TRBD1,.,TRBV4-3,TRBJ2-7,CASSQEDRGDYEQYF,TGCGCCAGCAGCCAAGAGGACAGGGGCGACTACGAGCAGTACTTC
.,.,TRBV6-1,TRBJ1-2,CASSEALLVTYGYTF,TGTGCCAGCAGTGAAGCGCTATTAGTAACCTATGGCTACACCTTC
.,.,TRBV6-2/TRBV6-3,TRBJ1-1,CASTPRRYREAFF,TGTGCCAGCACCCCTAGACGTTACAGGGAAGCTTTCTTT
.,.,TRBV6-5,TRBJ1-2,CASSFLPQGNGYTF,TGTGCCAGCAGTTTCTTGCCACAGGGCAATGGCTACACCTTC
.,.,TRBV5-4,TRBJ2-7,CASTHKQGGFSYEQYF,TGTGCCAGCACCCACAAACAGGGCGGTTTTTCCTACGAGCAGTACTTC
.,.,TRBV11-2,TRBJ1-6,CASSPLGVSYNSPLHF,TGTGCCAGCAGCCCCCTCGGGGTGTCCTATAATTCACCCCTCCACTTT
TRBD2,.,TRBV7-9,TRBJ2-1,CASSSRLAGGRNEQFF,TGTGCCAGCAGCTCCCGACTAGCGGGAGGTAGAAATGAGCAGTTCTTC
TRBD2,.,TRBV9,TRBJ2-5,CASSPASGGETQYF,TGTGCCAGCAGCCCCGCTAGCGGGGGAGAGACCCAGTACTTC
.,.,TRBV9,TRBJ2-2,CASSVVPSNTGELFF,TGTGCCAGCAGCGTAGTTCCTTCGAACACCGGGGAGCTGTTTTTT
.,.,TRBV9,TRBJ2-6,CASSVSSGSTSGANVLTF,TGTGCCAGCAGCGTATCTTCGGGATCCACCTCTGGGGCCAACGTCCTGACTTTC
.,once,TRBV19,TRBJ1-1,CASRDLGTGDGNTEAFF,TGTGCCAGTAGGGACCTTGGGACGGGGGATGGGAACACTGAAGCTTTCTTT
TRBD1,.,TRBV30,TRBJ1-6,CAWKTGQGAFYNSPLHF,TGTGCCTGGAAGACAGGACAGGGGGCTTTTTATAATTCACCCCTCCACTTT
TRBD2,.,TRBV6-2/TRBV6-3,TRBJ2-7,CASSPTSGTAYEQYF,TGTGCCAGCAGTCCGACTAGCGGCACAGCCTACGAGCAGTACTTC